Listed here are 14 T cell receptor beta chains from one sample, sequenced in a study of early T cells in non-severe SARS-CoV-2 infection. TCRdb ran MiXCR on the 5' RACE reads and lists one entry per CDR3 protein. This sample yields under 45,000 distinct CDR3 sequences, of which roughly 5.4% are seen a single time; 6% to 7% belongs to the top ten. Sample: whole blood, taken at baseline. All receptors come from an adult who was a healthcare worker with PCR-confirmed SARS-CoV-2 infection or an uninfected control (not recorded which).

The sample holds many counts of this clonotype. V and J are TRBV27 and TRBJ2-1; 10 nucleotides agree with TRBD2. This CDR3 has 16 residues. Losses at the gene ends were 4 bases for V and 2 bases for J; bases not matched to a gene: 5. The germline CDR1 and CDR2 sequences are MNHEY and SMNVEV (reference sequence). CDR3 amino acids: CASSSTLAGAYNEQFF. CDR3 in DNA: TGTGCCAGCAGTTCTACCCTAGCGGGGGCCTACAATGAGCAGTTCTTC.

This clonotype was detected many times. V and J are TRBV11-2 and TRBJ1-6; tentative D call: TRBD1 (6 bases). CDR1 and CDR2 from the germline V gene are SGHAT and FQNNGV. This CDR3 has 15 amino acids. V lost 5 bases and J 8 bases, leaving 16 bases between the germline ends. For the CDR3, the DNA is TGTGCCAGCAGCACCCTCACAGGGAAGGATTCACCCCTCCACTTT. It translates to CASSTLTGKDSPLHF.

The chain has TRBV7-9 and TRBJ2-2, with D unresolved. Germline values: CDR1 SEHNR, CDR2 FQNEAQ (reference sequence). The CDR3 loop spans 12 amino acids. Trimming removed 5 bases from V and 6 bases from J, with 7 bases in between. For the CDR3, the DNA is TGTGCCAGCAGCCCCCGTCCCGGGGAGCTGTTTTTT. Protein product: CASSPRPGELFF. The whole variable domain, filled in from reference TRBV7-9 and TRBJ2-2, reads DTGVSQNPRHKITKRGQNVTFRCDPISEHNRLYWYRQTLGQGPEFLTYFQNEAQLEKSRLLSDRFSAERPKGSFSTLEIQRTEQGDSAMYLCASSPRPGELFFGEGSRLTVL.

In this sample, this clonotype turned up many times. The rearrangement links TRBV2 to TRBJ1-5, with D tentatively TRBD1 (6 bases). The CDR3 runs to 15 residues. Germline V lookup: CDR1 SNHLY, CDR2 FYNNEI. Trimming took off 4 bases at V and 2 bases at J, with 12 bases between the two ends. The CDR3 nucleotides read TGTGCCAGCAGTGTTGGGGGCGTGGGCAATCAGCCCCAGCATTTT. This codes for CASSVGGVGNQPQHF.

This clonotype was found many times. The chain couples TRBV7-6 to TRBJ1-2; 10 bases map to TRBD1. There are 13 residues in the CDR3. Germline V CDR1 and CDR2: SGHVS, FNYEAQ. Trimming took 5 bases from V and 6 from J; bases not matched to a gene: 3. The CDR3 region is CASSLGQGDGYTF. Written as DNA, the CDR3 is TGTGCCAGCAGCCTCGGACAGGGGGATGGCTACACCTTC.

This clonotype was observed a handful of times. The CDR3 region is CASSFRAPLWGRDQPQHF. The CDR3 DNA is TGTGCCAGCAGTTTTCGAGCCCCGCTTTGGGGCAGGGATCAGCCCCAGCATTTT. The chain recombines TRBV27 with TRBJ1-5; weak D call: TRBD1 (5 bases). V lost 3 bases and J lost 5, with 23 bases in between. Germline V CDR1 and CDR2: MNHEY, SMNVEV (reference sequence). The CDR3 has 18 residues.

In this sample, this clonotype turned up a few times. A much larger clone differs from this one at a single base, so this may be a read error. The rearrangement joins TRBV13 to TRBJ2-3; D might be TRBD1 (5 bases). V dropped 5 bases and J dropped 3 bases, with 15 bases sitting between them. In germline, CDR1 is PRHDT, CDR2 FYEKMQ (reference sequence). This CDR3 comprises 15 residues. The CDR3 nucleotides read TGTGCCAGCAGCGTCCAGGGTAGGATAACAGATACGCAGTATTTT. The encoded protein is CASSVQGRITDTQYF.

This clonotype was counted ten times or more. The chain recombines TRBV6-5 with TRBJ1-4; TRBD1 matches at 7 bases. This CDR3 comprises 15 residues. V gave up 0 bases and J gave up 5 bases; unmatched junction bases: 3. In germline, CDR1 is MNHEY, CDR2 SVGAGI. The CDR3 DNA reads as TGTGCCAGCAGTTACTCAGGGGGCGCGAATGAAAAACTGTTTTTT. The encoded protein is CASSYSGGANEKLFF.

In its sample, this clonotype was seen many times. V gene TRBV3-1 combines with J gene TRBJ2-7, with D unresolved. The ends were cut back, 0 bases at V and 3 bases at J, with 9 bases in the middle. The germline V gene has CDR1 LGHDT and CDR2 YNNKEL (reference sequence). There are 14 residues in the CDR3. The CDR3 DNA follows: TGTGCCAGCAGCCAAGACACAGTGGACTACGAGCAGTACTTC. This gives the protein CASSQDTVDYEQYF.

This clonotype was recorded at least ten times. The chain has TRBV28 and TRBJ2-7; D is perhaps TRBD2 (6 bases). The CDR3 sequence is 17 residues long. Per germline, CDR1 MDHEN and CDR2 SYDVKM. Trimming took off 2 bases at V and 6 bases at J, with 23 bases between the two ends. The CDR3 loop is CASSLENWAGGKCEQYF. The CDR3 nucleotides are TGTGCCAGCAGTTTAGAGAACTGGGCGGGCGGGAAGTGCGAGCAGTACTTC. Full variable domain (outside the CDR3, taken from reference TRBV28 and TRBJ2-7): DVKVTQSSRYLVKRTGEKVFLECVQDMDHENMFWYRQDPGLGLRLIYFSYDVKMKEKGDIPEGYSVSREKKERFSLILESASTNQTSMYLCASSLENWAGGKCEQYFGPGTRLTVT.

The chain has TRBV29-1 and TRBJ2-5; TRBD1 matches 8 bases. CDR1 and CDR2 from the germline V gene are SQVTM and ANQGSEA. V gave up 7 bases and J gave up 7 bases; unmatched junction bases: 14. The CDR3 length is 14 residues. The CDR3 spells CSAEPGQAAGTQYF. The DNA of the CDR3 is TGCAGCGCCGAACCGGGACAGGCGGCAGGGACCCAGTACTTC.

This clonotype occurred many times. CDR3 DNA: TGTGCCAGCAGCAGTACAGGGAACTATGGCTACACCTTC. It is translated as CASSSTGNYGYTF. V usage is TRBV13 and J usage is TRBJ1-2; tentative D call: TRBD1 (6 bases). This CDR3 has 13 amino acids. From germline, CDR1 is PRHDT and CDR2 FYEKMQ (reference sequence). V was pared by 5 bases and J by 2 bases, with 9 bases between.

The chain couples TRBV18 to TRBJ1-2; 7 bases are a match to TRBD1. The ends lost 5 bases at V and 6 bases at J; junction bases unmatched: 9. Per germline, CDR1 KGHSH and CDR2 LQKENI. The CDR3 has 14 amino acids. CDR3: CASSSRQGSDGYTF. The CDR3 region has the DNA TGTGCCAGCTCATCCAGACAGGGCTCCGATGGCTACACCTTC.

This clonotype was seen ten or more times. This rearrangement joins TRBV20-1 to TRBJ2-7; possible D gene TRBD1, 5 bases. The CDR3 has 14 residues. Germline values: CDR1 DFQATT, CDR2 SNEGSKA (reference sequence). The germline V and J ends were trimmed by 3 bases and 5 bases, with 17 bases remaining between them. The CDR3 is CSASKGHSRDEQYF. CDR3 in DNA: TGCAGTGCTAGTAAGGGGCACTCTCGGGACGAGCAGTACTTC.